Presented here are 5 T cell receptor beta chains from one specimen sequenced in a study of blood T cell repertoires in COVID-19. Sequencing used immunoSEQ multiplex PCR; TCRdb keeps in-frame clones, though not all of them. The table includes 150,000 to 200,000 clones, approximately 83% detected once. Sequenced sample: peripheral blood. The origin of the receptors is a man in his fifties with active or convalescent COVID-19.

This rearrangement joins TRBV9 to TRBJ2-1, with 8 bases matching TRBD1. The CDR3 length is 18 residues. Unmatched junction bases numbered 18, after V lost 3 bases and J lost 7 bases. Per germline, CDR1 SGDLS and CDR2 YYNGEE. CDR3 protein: CASSGPGQEINVGNEQFF. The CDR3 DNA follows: TGTGCCAGCAGCGGACCGGGACAGGAGATAAACGTGGGGAATGAGCAGTTCTTC.

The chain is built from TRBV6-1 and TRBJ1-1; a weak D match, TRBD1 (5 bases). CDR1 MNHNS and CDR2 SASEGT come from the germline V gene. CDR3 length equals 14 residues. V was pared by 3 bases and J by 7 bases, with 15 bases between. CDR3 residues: CASSEFDTGDEAFF. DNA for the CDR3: TGTGCCAGCAGTGAGTTTGACACAGGCGATGAAGCTTTCTTT.

Here the CDR3 reads CASSLGRGGNTIYF. The CDR3 DNA reads TGTGCCAGCAGCTTAGGGAGGGGTGGAAACACCATATATTTT. The chain recombines TRBV7-2 with TRBJ1-3; D might be TRBD1 (5 bases). Germline CDR1 is SGHTA and CDR2 is FQGNSA. The CDR3 has 14 residues. The germline V and J ends were trimmed by 1 base and 3 bases, with 7 bases remaining between them. Together with reference TRBV7-2 and TRBJ1-3, the CDR3 gives the full variable domain: GAGVSQSPSNKVTEKGKDVELRCDPISGHTALYWYRQSLGQGLEFLIYFQGNSAPDKSGLPSDRFSAERTGGSVSTLTIQRTQQEDSAVYLCASSLGRGGNTIYFGEGSWLTVV.

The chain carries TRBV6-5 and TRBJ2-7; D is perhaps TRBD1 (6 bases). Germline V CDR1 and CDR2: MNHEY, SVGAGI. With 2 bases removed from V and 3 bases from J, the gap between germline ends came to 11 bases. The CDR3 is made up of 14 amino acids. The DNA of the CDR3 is TGTGCCAGCAGTTACCCGGGACAAATCTACGAGCAGTACTTC. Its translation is CASSYPGQIYEQYF.

The CDR3: CASSEPAGLQFF. CDR3 coding DNA: TGTGCCAGCAGCGAACCCGCGGGACTTCAGTTCTTC. The rearrangement joins TRBV7-2 to TRBJ2-1, with a weak D call TRBD2 (6 bases). Germline-derived CDR1 and CDR2 are SGHTA and FQGNSA. The CDR3 runs 12 residues. Trimming took 5 bases from V and 13 from J, leaving 15 bases between them.